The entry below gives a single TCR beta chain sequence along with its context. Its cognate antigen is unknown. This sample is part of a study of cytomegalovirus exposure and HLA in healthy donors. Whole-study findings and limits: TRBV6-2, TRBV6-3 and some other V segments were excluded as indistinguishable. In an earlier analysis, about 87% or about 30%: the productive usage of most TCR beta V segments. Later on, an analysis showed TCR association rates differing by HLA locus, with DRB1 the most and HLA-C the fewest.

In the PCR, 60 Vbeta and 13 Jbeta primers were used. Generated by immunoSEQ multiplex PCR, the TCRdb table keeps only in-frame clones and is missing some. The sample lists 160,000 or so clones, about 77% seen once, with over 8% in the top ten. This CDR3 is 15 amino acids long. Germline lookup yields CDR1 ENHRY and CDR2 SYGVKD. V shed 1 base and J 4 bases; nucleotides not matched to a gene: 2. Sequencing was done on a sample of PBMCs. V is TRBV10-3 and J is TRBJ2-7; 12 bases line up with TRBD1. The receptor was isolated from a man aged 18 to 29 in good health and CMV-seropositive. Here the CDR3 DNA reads TGTGCCATCAGTGAGTTGGGACAGGGGGCGTACGAGCAGTACTTC. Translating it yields CAISELGQGAYEQYF.